The clone carrying this T cell receptor beta chain showed up just a few times. Each CDR3 protein gets one entry after TCRdb re-called the RT-PCR reads with MiXCR. The sample has 400,000 to 500,000 distinct CDR3 sequences, roughly 17% seen once. The sample originates from a study of patients and donors after allogeneic stem cell transplantation. Germline lookup yields CDR1 KGHDR and CDR2 SFDVKD. This CDR3 contains 14 residues. Trimming stripped 4 bases from V and 3 bases from J, with 9 bases between. The sequence came from a human donor who was either an allogeneic HSCT recipient or a stem cell or donor lymphocyte infusion donor (not recorded which). It is not recorded whose cells these are; they may come from a transplant donor. The chain employs TRBV24-1 and TRBJ2-1; D ambiguous. Input material: blood, either unsorted or a sorted T cell fraction (not recorded which). The DNA of the CDR3 is TGTGCCACCAGTGACCCGGCAGACTACAATGAGCAGTTCTTC. Amino acid sequence: CATSDPADYNEQFF.